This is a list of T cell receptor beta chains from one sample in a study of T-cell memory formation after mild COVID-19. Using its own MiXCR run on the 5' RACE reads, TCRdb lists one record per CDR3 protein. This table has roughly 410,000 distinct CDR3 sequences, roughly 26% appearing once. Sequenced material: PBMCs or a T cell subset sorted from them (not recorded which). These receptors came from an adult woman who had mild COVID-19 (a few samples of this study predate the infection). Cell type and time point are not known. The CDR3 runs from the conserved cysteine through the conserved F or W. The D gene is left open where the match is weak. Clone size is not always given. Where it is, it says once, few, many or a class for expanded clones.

CASSVAGRGNEQFF | TGTGCCAGCAGCGTAGCAGGACGGGGCAATGAGCAGTTCTTC | NA | TRBV9 | NA | TRBJ2-1
CSVEGAGDPTYGYTF | TGCAGCGTTGAAGGGGCAGGGGACCCTACCTATGGCTACACCTTC | NA | TRBV29-1 | few | TRBJ1-2
CASSFLASGFNTIYF | TGTGCCAGCAGTTTTCTGGCGTCAGGATTCAACACCATATATTTT | NA | TRBV12-3/TRBV12-4 | NA | TRBJ1-3
CSARVMGQDILGYTF | TGCAGTGCTAGAGTGATGGGACAGGACATTCTTGGCTACACCTTC | TRBD1 | TRBV20-1 | NA | TRBJ1-2
CASSLAVGSNTGELFF | TGCGCCAGCAGCTTGGCCGTCGGGTCGAACACCGGGGAGCTGTTTTTT | NA | TRBV5-1 | few | TRBJ2-2
CSVRQRGDTNYNEQFF | TGCAGCGTTAGACAACGGGGGGACACGAACTACAATGAGCAGTTCTTC | NA | TRBV29-1 | NA | TRBJ2-1
CASSSVAGKSSYEQYF | TGTGCCAGCAGTTCCGTAGCGGGGAAGAGCTCCTACGAGCAGTACTTC | TRBD2 | TRBV27 | NA | TRBJ2-7
CASSDPRGVGNTEAFF | TGTGCCAGCAGCGATCCGCGGGGGGTGGGGAACACTGAAGCTTTCTTT | NA | TRBV7-2 | few | TRBJ1-1
CSVEGDSEFFYGYTF | TGCAGCGTTGAAGGGGACAGCGAATTCTTCTATGGCTACACCTTC | TRBD1 | TRBV29-1 | NA | TRBJ1-2
CASSPPVDRGQKQYF | TGTGCCAGCAGCCCTCCGGTTGACAGGGGGCAAAAGCAGTACTTC | TRBD1 | TRBV7-2 | NA | TRBJ2-7
CASSLLGEINSPLHF | TGCGCCAGCAGCTTGCTTGGAGAAATTAATTCACCCCTCCACTTT | NA | TRBV5-1 | few | TRBJ1-6
CASSRNVRGANTEAFF | TGTGCCAGCTCCCGCAACGTCCGGGGCGCGAACACTGAAGCTTTCTTT | NA | TRBV18 | NA | TRBJ1-1
CASSQDLQGNEKLFF | TGTGCCAGCAGCCAAGATTTGCAGGGGAATGAAAAACTGTTTTTT | NA | TRBV4-2 | few | TRBJ1-4
CASSFSGSGRAKRTNEQFF | TGTGCCAGCAGCTTCAGTGGTAGCGGGAGGGCCAAAAGGACGAATGAGCAGTTCTTC | TRBD2 | TRBV7-8 | NA | TRBJ2-1
CASSLRTSGRLNTGELFF | TGTGCCAGCAGTTTAAGGACTAGCGGGAGATTAAACACCGGGGAGCTGTTTTTT | TRBD2 | TRBV12-3/TRBV12-4 | few | TRBJ2-2
CASLSTGEKLFF | TGTGCCAGCCTCTCTACGGGTGAAAAACTGTTTTTT | NA | TRBV3-1 | few | TRBJ1-4
CASSPTGLPTDTQYF | TGTGCCAGCAGCCCGACAGGCCTCCCCACAGATACGCAGTATTTT | NA | TRBV7-2 | many | TRBJ2-3
CASSPRALREGRNGELFF | TGTGCCAGCAGCCCAAGGGCCTTGCGGGAGGGCCGGAACGGGGAGCTGTTTTTT | TRBD2 | TRBV2 | few | TRBJ2-2
CASSPPVDNHGYTF | TGTGCCAGCTCACCACCTGTTGATAACCATGGCTACACCTTC | NA | TRBV18 | NA | TRBJ1-2
CAISESEQGGYEQYF | TGTGCCATCAGTGAGTCCGAACAGGGAGGGTACGAGCAGTACTTC | NA | TRBV10-3 | NA | TRBJ2-7
CASSQGLAGVDTQYF | TGTGCCAGCAGCCAGGGACTAGCGGGGGTGGATACGCAGTATTTT | TRBD2 | TRBV4-2 | few | TRBJ2-3
CSARETANSPLHF | TGCAGTGCTAGAGAGACAGCGAATTCACCCCTCCACTTT | NA | TRBV20-1 | many | TRBJ1-6
CSARDVGSENSPLHF | TGCAGTGCTAGAGATGTGGGATCTGAAAATTCACCCCTCCACTTT | NA | TRBV20-1 | NA | TRBJ1-6
CASSLDGSYGYTF | TGCGCCAGCAGCTTGGACGGATCCTATGGCTACACCTTC | NA | TRBV5-1 | many | TRBJ1-2
CASSPWTSGGTGELFF | TGTGCCAGCAGCCCCTGGACTAGCGGGGGCACCGGGGAGCTGTTTTTT | TRBD2 | TRBV3-1 | NA | TRBJ2-2
CASSRGDSPYQPQHF | TGTGCCAGCAGTCGAGGGGACAGTCCTTATCAGCCCCAGCATTTT | TRBD1 | TRBV6-5 | NA | TRBJ1-5
CASSQDLNQPQHF | TGTGCCAGCAGCCAAGATCTCAATCAGCCCCAGCATTTT | NA | TRBV3-1 | many | TRBJ1-5
CATSAGGAGANVLTF | TGTGCCACCAGCGCAGGGGGCGCTGGGGCCAACGTCCTGACTTTC | TRBD1 | TRBV24-1 | few | TRBJ2-6
CASSPLAGALEQYF | TGTGCCAGCAGCCCATTAGCGGGAGCTCTCGAGCAGTACTTC | TRBD2 | TRBV3-1 | few | TRBJ2-7
CASSVLPGQGATDTQYF | TGTGCCAGCAGCGTCCTACCGGGACAGGGGGCAACAGATACGCAGTATTTT | TRBD1 | TRBV7-9 | few | TRBJ2-3
CASSPGGDRDNEQFF | TGTGCCAGCAGCCCCGGCGGGGACAGAGACAATGAGCAGTTCTTC | NA | TRBV11-3 | few | TRBJ2-1
CASSDGQEEGYTF | TGTGCCAGCAGTGACGGACAAGAGGAGGGCTACACCTTC | NA | TRBV12-3/TRBV12-4 | few | TRBJ1-2
CASSPAPSYEQYF | TGCGCCAGCAGCCCCGCGCCATCCTACGAGCAGTACTTC | NA | TRBV5-1 | many | TRBJ2-7
CASNVSRETQYF | TGTGCCAGCAACGTCAGTCGAGAGACCCAGTACTTC | NA | TRBV2 | NA | TRBJ2-5
CASRRQSLSGNTIYF | TGTGCCAGCAGGAGACAGAGTCTCTCTGGAAACACCATATATTTT | NA | TRBV2 | once | TRBJ1-3
CASSDDTTYEQYF | TGTGCCAGCAGCGACGACACGACCTACGAGCAGTACTTC | NA | TRBV9 | NA | TRBJ2-7
CASSRPRTSGSEDTQYF | TGTGCCAGCAGCCGCCCCAGGACTAGCGGGAGTGAAGATACGCAGTATTTT | TRBD2 | TRBV11-3 | NA | TRBJ2-3
CATSTGTEVGTEAFF | TGTGCCACCAGCACCGGGACAGAGGTGGGCACTGAAGCTTTCTTT | TRBD1 | TRBV15 | few | TRBJ1-1
CASSPEKTGWVGYTF | TGTGCCAGTAGCCCTGAGAAGACAGGGTGGGTTGGCTACACCTTC | TRBD1 | TRBV19 | NA | TRBJ1-2
CASREEGAANEKLFF | TGCGCCAGCAGAGAGGAGGGGGCTGCTAATGAAAAACTGTTTTTT | TRBD1 | TRBV5-1 | few | TRBJ1-4
CASSPSFIQAPNTEAFF | TGTGCCAGCTCACCTTCGTTTATCCAGGCTCCTAACACTGAAGCTTTCTTT | NA | TRBV18 | few | TRBJ1-1
CSSSGGASDTQYF | TGCAGTTCTAGCGGGGGGGCGTCAGATACGCAGTATTTT | TRBD2 | TRBV20-1 | NA | TRBJ2-3